This T cell receptor beta chain stems from a study of response to subunit inactivated influenza vaccine. Germline CDR1 is SQVTM and CDR2 is ANQGSEA. The CDR3 length is 11 residues. Trimming took 4 bases from V and 4 from J, leaving 7 bases between them. Study-wide results and limits: There was a suggestion from the authors that each seasonal influenza vaccination recruits few new T cells.

One entry per CDR3 protein, called by TCRdb with MiXCR from the RT-PCR reads. The sample yields 650,000 to 800,000 distinct CDR3 sequences, about 18% seen once. Remarks on this clonotype: The antigen remains unidentified. A much larger clone sits a single nucleotide away, making a read error possible.

This sample comprised PBMCs from blood, obtained less than 6 days after vaccination. This clonotype was obtained from a man aged 50-59 years who received an inactivated influenza vaccine. The V gene is TRBV29-1, the J gene TRBJ1-1; unclear D gene. CDR3 residues: CSVVLCTEAFF. CDR3 DNA sequence: TGCAGCGTTGTTTTGTGCACTGAAGCTTTCTTT.